This TCR beta chain was documented in a study of shared clonotypes between healthy human individuals. Germline V CDR1 and CDR2: SGHAT, FQNNGV. This CDR3 spans 14 amino acids. Deletions cut 5 bases from V and 6 bases from J, with 14 bases between. Only Caucasian adults living in Nashville, Tennessee made up the donor group. The CD8 memory fraction combined CD45RO+ cells with TemRA cells (CCR7-negative CD45RA+). Running of the assay took place at deep level. For sorted subsets, roughly 210 ng DNA per replicate equaled 33,000 or so T cell genomes. TCRdb's copy holds only in-frame clones and misses some; the assay was immunoSEQ multiplex PCR. The sample includes 600,000 to 750,000 clones, 80% to 95% of them seen just once.

The source of this sequence is a young man in good health. Some clones in this sample may be carry-over from other donors' samples. The genes are TRBV11-2 and TRBJ2-1; no reliable D call. The sequenced sample consisted of memory CD8+ T cells from PBMCs. The subset: CD45RO+ cells pooled with CCR7-negative TemRA cells. CDR3 coding DNA: TGTGCCAGCAGCACCCCCTCCAGAACCAATGAGCAGTTCTTC. Amino acid sequence: CASSTPSRTNEQFF.